Listed below are T cell receptor beta chains from one sample, sequenced in a study of early T cells in non-severe SARS-CoV-2 infection. TCRdb ran MiXCR on the 5' RACE reads and lists one entry per CDR3 protein. The data hold 65,000 to 85,000 distinct CDR3 sequences, with roughly 13% observed a single time. Sequencing was carried out using whole blood. The receptor set was obtained from an adult who was a healthcare worker with PCR-confirmed SARS-CoV-2 infection or an uninfected control (not recorded which). CDR3s include the opening cysteine and the closing phenylalanine or tryptophan. A D gene is named only where the DNA matches it firmly. Some rows have no size entry. The others give once, few or many, or a class for an expanded clone.

j_call | v_call | clone_size | d_call | cdr3_nt | cdr3_aa
TRBJ2-3 | TRBV6-2/TRBV6-3 | few | TRBD1 | TGTGCCAGCAGTTACCCACCGCTCCGGGACAGGGACACAGATACGCAGTATTTT | CASSYPPLRDRDTDTQYF
TRBJ1-3 | TRBV28 | many | - | TGTGCCAGCAGTCTCCAGACAGCCCTACCCTCTGGAAACACCATATATTTT | CASSLQTALPSGNTIYF
TRBJ2-7 | TRBV29-1 | few | - | TGCAGCGTTGGGGGAGTCTACGAGCAGTACTTC | CSVGGVYEQYF
TRBJ2-5 | TRBV10-3 | many | - | TGTGCCATCAGTGAGTCGACGGACTTCGGGGAGACCCAGTACTTC | CAISESTDFGETQYF
TRBJ1-1 | TRBV5-1 | - | TRBD1 | TGCGCCAGCAGCCCGCGGACAGGGGACGAAGCTTTCTTT | CASSPRTGDEAFF
TRBJ2-3 | TRBV18 | few | - | TGTGCCAGCTCACCAGGGCCCAGCACAGATACGCAGTATTTT | CASSPGPSTDTQYF
TRBJ2-3 | TRBV28 | few | TRBD1 | TGTGCCAGCACCTGGGACAGGCTAAACACAGATACGCAGTATTTT | CASTWDRLNTDTQYF
TRBJ2-7 | TRBV12-3/TRBV12-4 | - | - | TGTGCCAGCAGTTTTCCGGACTACGAGCAGTACTTC | CASSFPDYEQYF
TRBJ1-2 | TRBV19 | - | TRBD1 | TGTGCCAGTAGTCCTCAGGGGGGCCCTGGCTACACCTTC | CASSPQGGPGYTF
TRBJ2-3 | TRBV6-1 | - | TRBD1 | TGTGCCAGCAGCCCAGAAGGGACAGCTAGCACAGATACGCAGTATTTT | CASSPEGTASTDTQYF
TRBJ2-1 | TRBV20-1 | many | - | TGCAGTGCCAGAAGCAGAACCCCCTACAATGAGCAGTTCTTC | CSARSRTPYNEQFF
TRBJ2-1 | TRBV2 | - | - | TGTGCCAGCTCCGGGACTGGGAACAATGAGCAGTTCTTC | CASSGTGNNEQFF
TRBJ2-7 | TRBV29-1 | few | TRBD1 | TGCAGCGTTGGGCAGGGGGCGCTATCCTACGAGCAGTACTTC | CSVGQGALSYEQYF
TRBJ1-2 | TRBV6-2/TRBV6-3 | - | - | TGTGCCAGCAGTCGACAGACTGGACAGCTTTATGGCTACACCTTC | CASSRQTGQLYGYTF